The clone carrying this TCR beta chain was seen a few times. This specimen comes from a study of T-cell memory formation after mild COVID-19. TCRdb analysed the 5' RACE reads with MiXCR anew, one entry per CDR3 protein. The sample carries roughly 260,000 distinct CDR3 sequences, about a sixth recorded once. The CDR3 extends over 16 amino acids. V lost 2 bases, J lost 7 bases, and 15 bases lay in between. CDR1 is SGHTA and CDR2 is FQGNSA in the germline V gene. What was sequenced was PBMCs or a T cell subset sorted from them (not recorded which). The sequence came from a man between 18 and 35 years old who had mild COVID-19 (a few samples of this study predate the infection). Cell type and time point are not known. The chain couples TRBV7-2 to TRBJ1-6; the D gene is possibly TRBD1 (6 bases). The chain's CDR3 is CASSLSAGAGNSPLHF. DNA of the CDR3: TGTGCCAGCAGCTTATCGGCAGGGGCCGGGAATTCACCCCTCCACTTT.